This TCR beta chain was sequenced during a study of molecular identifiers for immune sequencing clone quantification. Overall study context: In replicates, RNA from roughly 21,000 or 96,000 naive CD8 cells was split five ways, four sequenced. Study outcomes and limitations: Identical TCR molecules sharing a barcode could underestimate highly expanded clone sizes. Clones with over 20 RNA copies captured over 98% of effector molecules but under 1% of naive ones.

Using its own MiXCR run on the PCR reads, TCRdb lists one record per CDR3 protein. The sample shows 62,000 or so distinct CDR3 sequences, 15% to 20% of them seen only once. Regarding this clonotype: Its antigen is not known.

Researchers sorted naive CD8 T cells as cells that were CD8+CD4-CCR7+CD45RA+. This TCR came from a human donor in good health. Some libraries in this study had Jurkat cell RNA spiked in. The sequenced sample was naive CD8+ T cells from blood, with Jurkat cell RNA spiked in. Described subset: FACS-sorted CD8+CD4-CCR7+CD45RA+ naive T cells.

Here the CDR3 DNA reads TGCGCCAGCAGCCAAGAGAGAGGGGGGTCACGAAATGAGCAGTTCTTC. Translating gives CASSQERGGSRNEQFF. This sequence joins TRBV4-1 and TRBJ2-1, with D perhaps assigned TRBD1 or TRBD2 (6 bases each). Trimming took 0 bases from V and 7 from J, leaving 16 bases between them. This CDR3 region has 16 residues. Germline lookup yields CDR1 MGHRA and CDR2 YSYEKL.